There are a few counts of the clone carrying this T cell receptor (beta chain). Its antigen is as yet unknown. The sample originates from a study of beta chain features in type 1 diabetes. Whole-study findings and limits: Among patients with Type 1 diabetes, TCRB CDR3s were moderately but significantly shorter in every one of the four CD4+ subsets.

The whole isolated RNA underwent reverse transcription, so sequencing captured expressed TCRB transcripts. Assay used: immunoSEQ multiplex PCR; TCRdb lists only in-frame clones, some missing. The sample contains 300,000 to 400,000 clones, around 8.5% of which appear only once. The CDR3 length is 11 residues. V was clipped by 5 bases and J by 5 bases, with 10 bases between them. Per germline, CDR1 DFQATT and CDR2 SNEGSKA (reference sequence). Sequenced: central memory CD4+ T cells from blood. This TCR came from a man younger than 40 with type 1 diabetes. V is TRBV20-1 and J is TRBJ2-7, with D maybe TRBD2 (5 bases). The CDR3 DNA reads TGCAGTGCTGTGTCGAGGGACGAGCAGTACTTC. Its translation is CSAVSRDEQYF.